This TCR beta chain is from a study of pediatric ulcerative colitis. Study findings and constraints: In rectum, acute severe colitis had expanded clones and less diversity.

The data were produced by immunoSEQ multiplex PCR, yet TCRdb's version contains in-frame clones alone and is incomplete. The top ten clones hold roughly 3% of a sample with 55,000 to 75,000 clones, 86% of them seen once. A note on this clone: Its cognate antigen is unknown.

This sequence was found in a boy under 18 with severe ulcerative colitis. The sample consisted of blood.

This CDR3 is CASLAGLSYEQFF. CDR3 nucleotides: TGTGCCAGCCTAGCGGGACTATCTTATGAGCAGTTCTTC. This chain connects TRBV7-8 to TRBJ2-1, with TRBD2 matching 9 bases. The V gene end was trimmed by 8 bases and the J gene end by 8 bases; junction bases not matched to a gene: 7. From germline, CDR1 is SGHVS and CDR2 FQNEAQ. The CDR3 has 13 amino acids.